This T cell receptor beta chain appears in the sequencing data of a study of cytomegalovirus exposure and HLA in healthy donors. Study-level results: Other equally common chains were less clonally expanded than HLA-associated TCR beta chains, a later analysis showed. Apart from CMV serostatus, no immune exposure information was available.

The PCR was carried out with 60 Vbeta primers and 13 Jbeta primers. The method was immunoSEQ multiplex PCR; TCRdb's version includes in-frame clones alone and lacks a portion of them. The sample includes 130,000 to 150,000 clones, approximately 80% of them seen just once. Comments on this clone: No antigen is known for it.

CDR3 length equals 17 residues. From germline, CDR1 is SGHNT and CDR2 YYREEE (reference sequence). V was trimmed by 3 bases and J by 4 bases, leaving 22 bases between them. The sequence was collected from a man aged 35 to 55 in good health and CMV-seronegative. This chain uses TRBV5-4 with TRBJ1-1; D remains ambiguous. Sequencing used PBMCs. CDR3 protein: CASSSYSAAVRGTEAFF. CDR3 nucleotide sequence: TGTGCCAGCAGCTCCTATTCGGCAGCTGTTCGGGGCACTGAAGCTTTCTTT.